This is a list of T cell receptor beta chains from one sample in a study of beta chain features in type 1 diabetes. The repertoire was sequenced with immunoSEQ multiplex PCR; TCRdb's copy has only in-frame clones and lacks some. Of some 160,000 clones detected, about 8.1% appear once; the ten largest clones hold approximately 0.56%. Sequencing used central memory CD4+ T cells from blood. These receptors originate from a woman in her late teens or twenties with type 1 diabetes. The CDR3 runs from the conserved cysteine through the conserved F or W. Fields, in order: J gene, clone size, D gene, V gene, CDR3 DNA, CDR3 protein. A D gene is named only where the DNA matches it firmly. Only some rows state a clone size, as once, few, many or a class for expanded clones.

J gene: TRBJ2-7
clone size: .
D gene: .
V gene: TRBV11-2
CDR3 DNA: TGTGCCAGCAGCCCAAACCGGCAGGGAAGTGGCGAGCAGTACTTC
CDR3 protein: CASSPNRQGSGEQYF

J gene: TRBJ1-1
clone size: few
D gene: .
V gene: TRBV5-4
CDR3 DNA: TGTGCCACCAACGGTCTGAACACTGAAGCTTTCTTT
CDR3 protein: CATNGLNTEAFF

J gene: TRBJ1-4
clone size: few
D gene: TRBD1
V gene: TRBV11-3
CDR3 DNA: TGTGCCAGCAGCCCGCACCCACCGTCGACAGGGGGGATTGAAAAACTGTTTTTT
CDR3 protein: CASSPHPPSTGGIEKLFF

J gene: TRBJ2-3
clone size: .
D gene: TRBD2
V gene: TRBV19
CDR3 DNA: TGTGCCAGTAGTCTTGCTAGCGGGAGGGTCACAGATACGCAGTATTTT
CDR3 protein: CASSLASGRVTDTQYF

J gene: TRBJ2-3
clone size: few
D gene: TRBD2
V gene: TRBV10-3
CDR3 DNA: TGTGCCATCAGAAGGACTAGCGGCACAGATACGCAGTATTTT
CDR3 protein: CAIRRTSGTDTQYF

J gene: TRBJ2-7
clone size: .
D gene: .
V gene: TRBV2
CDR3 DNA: TGTGCCAGCAGTGAATCCGACGAGCAGTACTTC
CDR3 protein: CASSESDEQYF

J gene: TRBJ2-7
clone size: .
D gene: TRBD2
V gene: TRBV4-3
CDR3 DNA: TGCGCCAGCAGCCGTCGAATGTCGACTAGCGGGCTTTACTACGAGCAGTACTTC
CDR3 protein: CASSRRMSTSGLYYEQYF

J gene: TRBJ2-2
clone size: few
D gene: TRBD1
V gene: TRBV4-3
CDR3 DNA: TGCGCCAGCAGCCAAGAGGGACAGGGGTGGTTGGGCGGGGAGCTGTTTTTT
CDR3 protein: CASSQEGQGWLGGELFF

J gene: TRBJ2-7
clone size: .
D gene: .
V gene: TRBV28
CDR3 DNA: TGTGCCAGCAGTTGGACGGAGGACAGTAACCAGTACTTC
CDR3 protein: CASSWTEDSNQYF

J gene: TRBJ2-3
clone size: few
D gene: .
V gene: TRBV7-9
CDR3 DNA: TGTGCCAGCAGCTTAGGAGCGGACGGGAGAAACACAGATACGCAGTATTTT
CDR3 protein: CASSLGADGRNTDTQYF

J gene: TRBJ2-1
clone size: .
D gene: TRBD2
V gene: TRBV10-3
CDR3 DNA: TGTGCCATCAGCGGCTTTGGGGGAGGGAATGAGCAGTTCTTC
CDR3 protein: CAISGFGGGNEQFF

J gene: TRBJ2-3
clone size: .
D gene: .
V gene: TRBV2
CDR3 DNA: TGTGCCAGCAGCCGACTAGAGGCAGATACGCAGTATTTT
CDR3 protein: CASSRLEADTQYF

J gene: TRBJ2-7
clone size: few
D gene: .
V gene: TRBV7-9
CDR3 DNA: TGTGCCAGCAGCTTAGAATCCGGCGGTCCCTACGAGCAGTACTTC
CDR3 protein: CASSLESGGPYEQYF

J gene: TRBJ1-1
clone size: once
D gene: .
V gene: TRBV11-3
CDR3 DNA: TGTGCCAGCAGCCCCCACAGGATGAACACTGAAGCTTTCTTT
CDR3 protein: CASSPHRMNTEAFF

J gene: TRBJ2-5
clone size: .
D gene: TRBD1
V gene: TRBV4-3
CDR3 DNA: TGCGCCAGCAGCCAAATAACAGGGGGGTCCGGGGAGACCCAGTACTTC
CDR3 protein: CASSQITGGSGETQYF

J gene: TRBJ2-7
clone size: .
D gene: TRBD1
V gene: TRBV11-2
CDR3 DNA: TGTGCCAGCAGCTATGGACAGGGGCAAAGCTCCTACGAGCAGTACTTC
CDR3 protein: CASSYGQGQSSYEQYF

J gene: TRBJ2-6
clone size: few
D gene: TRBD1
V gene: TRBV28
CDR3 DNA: TGTGCCAGCAGTTGGGGACAGGAACTCTCTGGGGCCAACGTCCTGACTTTC
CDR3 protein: CASSWGQELSGANVLTF

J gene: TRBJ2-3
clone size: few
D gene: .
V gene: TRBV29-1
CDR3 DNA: TGCAGCGGCCAAGGACAAGGGCACAGTGCGCAGTATTTT
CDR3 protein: CSGQGQGHSAQYF

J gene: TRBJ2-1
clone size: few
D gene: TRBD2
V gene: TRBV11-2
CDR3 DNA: TGTGCCAGCAGCTTAGTCACTAGCGGGTGGAATGAGCAGTTCTTC
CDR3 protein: CASSLVTSGWNEQFF

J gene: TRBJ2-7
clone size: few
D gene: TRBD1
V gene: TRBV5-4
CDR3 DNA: TGTGCCAGCAGCTTACGCCTGACAGGGGTGGGCGAGCAGTACTTC
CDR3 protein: CASSLRLTGVGEQYF

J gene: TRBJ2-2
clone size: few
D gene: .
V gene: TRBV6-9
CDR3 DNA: TGTGCCGAAGGACAGAACACCGGGGAGCTGTTTTTT
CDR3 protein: CAEGQNTGELFF

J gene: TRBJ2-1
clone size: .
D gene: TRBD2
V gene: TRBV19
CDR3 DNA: TGTGCCAGTAGCTCTTCGAGCGGGGGATACGGCCACAATGAGCAGTTCTTC
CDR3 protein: CASSSSSGGYGHNEQFF

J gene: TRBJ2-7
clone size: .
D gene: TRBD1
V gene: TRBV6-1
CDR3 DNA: TGTGCCAGCAGTGGGACAGGGAGTTTGGTATACGAGCAGTACTTC
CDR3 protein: CASSGTGSLVYEQYF

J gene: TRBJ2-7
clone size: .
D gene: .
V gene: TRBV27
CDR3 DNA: TGTGCCAGCAGTTGGACATCTTTCTCTAACGAGCAGTACTTC
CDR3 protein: CASSWTSFSNEQYF

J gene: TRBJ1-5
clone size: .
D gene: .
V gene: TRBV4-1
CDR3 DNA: TGCGCCAGCAGCCAAGGGCAGGCTAGTGGGGGCCATCAGCCCCAGCATTTT
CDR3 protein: CASSQGQASGGHQPQHF

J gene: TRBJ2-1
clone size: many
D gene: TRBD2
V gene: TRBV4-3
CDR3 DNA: TGCGCCAGCAGCCAAGATGGACTAGCTGTCTACAATGAGCAGTTCTTC
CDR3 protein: CASSQDGLAVYNEQFF

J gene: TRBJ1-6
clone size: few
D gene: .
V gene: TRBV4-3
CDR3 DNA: TGCGCCAGCAGCCAAGGAACAGGCACCGTAGGGAATACCTATAATTCACCCCTCCACTTT
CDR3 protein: CASSQGTGTVGNTYNSPLHF

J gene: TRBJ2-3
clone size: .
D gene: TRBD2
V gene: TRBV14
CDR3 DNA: TGTGCCAGCAGCCAAGATCTCGGGAGGATGGGAACAGATACGCAGTATTTT
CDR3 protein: CASSQDLGRMGTDTQYF

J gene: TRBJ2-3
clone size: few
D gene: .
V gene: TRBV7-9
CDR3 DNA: TGTGCCAGCAGCTCTCCAGCAGGGGATACGCAGTATTTT
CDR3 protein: CASSSPAGDTQYF

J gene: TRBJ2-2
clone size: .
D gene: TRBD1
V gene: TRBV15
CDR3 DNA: TGTGCCACCAGCAGAGCGGGACAGGGGGCTGTCGGGGAGCTGTTTTTT
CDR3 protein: CATSRAGQGAVGELFF

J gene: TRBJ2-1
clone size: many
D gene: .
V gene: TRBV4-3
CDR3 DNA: TGCGCCAGCAGCCAGGGGGGTAAGCCGTTCTTC
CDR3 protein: CASSQGGKPFF

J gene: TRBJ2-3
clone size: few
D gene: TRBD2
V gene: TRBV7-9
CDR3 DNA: TGTGCCAGCAGCCTAACGTGGACTAGCGGGAAGGTAGATACGCAGTATTTT
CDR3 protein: CASSLTWTSGKVDTQYF

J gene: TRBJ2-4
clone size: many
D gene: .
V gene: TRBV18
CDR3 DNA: TGTGCCAGCTCACACTCGGGACTAGCCAAAAACATTCAGTACTTC
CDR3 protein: CASSHSGLAKNIQYF

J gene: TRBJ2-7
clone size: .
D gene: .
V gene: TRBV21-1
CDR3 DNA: TGTGCCAGCAGCCTCGGACTTAAGGACAGGAGACCCTACGAGCAGTACTTC
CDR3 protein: CASSLGLKDRRPYEQYF

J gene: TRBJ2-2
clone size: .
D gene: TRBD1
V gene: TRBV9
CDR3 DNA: TGTGCCAGCAGACGGGGACAGGGTGCCGGGGAGCTGTTTTTT
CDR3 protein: CASRRGQGAGELFF